These 9 T cell receptor beta chains were sequenced from one sample in a study of blood T cell repertoires in COVID-19 (dated by TCRdb to the early 2020s). Library preparation was by the immunoSEQ multiplex PCR assay. TCRdb's version of the immuneACCESS table is confined to in-frame rearrangements and falls short of the full clone set. An unresolved V gene accounts for under half of the shortfall where checked; the remainder is of unknown origin. A total of about 75,000 clones appear in this sample, approximately 79% of them only once. In total, the top ten clones hold approximately 2.8% of the sample. Sequenced material: peripheral blood. These receptors were obtained from a human donor with acute or convalescent COVID-19. The donor label of this sample is uncertain.

The J gene is TRBJ1-2, the V gene TRBV9, with TRBD1 as a possible D gene (5 bases). The CDR3 loop spans 13 amino acids. Germline-derived CDR1 and CDR2 are SGDLS and YYNGEE. V shed 4 bases and J shed 5 bases, with 12 bases lying between them. CDR3 residues: CASSPTQGYGYTF. DNA for the CDR3: TGTGCCAGCAGCCCCACCCAGGGTTATGGCTACACCTTC.

The chain is built from TRBV5-8 and TRBJ1-5; D not resolved. The CDR3 extends over 15 amino acids. The V end was cut by 5 bases, the J end by 2 bases, with 14 bases between. Germline values: CDR1 SGHTS, CDR2 YDEGEE. DNA of the CDR3: TGTGCCAGCAGTCCCCGGGGAAGGGGCAATCAGCCCCAGCATTTT. This encodes CASSPRGRGNQPQHF.

J is TRBJ2-7 and V is TRBV15; 7 bases match TRBD2. CDR1 is LNHNV and CDR2 is YYDKDF in the germline V gene (reference sequence). Losses at the gene ends were 3 bases for V and 6 bases for J; bases not matched to a gene: 8. The length of the CDR3 is 14 residues. CDR3 region: CATSSPTPGGEQYF. The DNA of the CDR3 is TGTGCCACCAGCAGCCCAACCCCGGGAGGCGAGCAGTACTTC.

The CDR3 nucleotides are TGTGCCATCAGTGAGGCGGCCCACTATGGCTACACCTTC. Encoded protein: CAISEAAHYGYTF. The chain carries TRBV10-3 and TRBJ1-2; the D is unclear. The germline V and J ends were trimmed by 2 bases and 3 bases, with 7 bases remaining between them. Germline V lookup: CDR1 ENHRY, CDR2 SYGVKD. The CDR3 sequence is 13 residues long.

The chain has TRBV5-4 and TRBJ2-2; perhaps TRBD2 as D (7 bases). The CDR3 length is 16 residues. CDR1 is SGHNT and CDR2 is YYREEE in the germline V gene (reference sequence). V lost 4 bases and J 5 bases, leaving 18 bases between the germline ends. CDR3 nucleotide sequence: TGTGCCAGCAGCCAAGGGGGGGGCCCGAGGACCGGGGAGCTGTTTTTT. Translation gives CASSQGGGPRTGELFF.

CDR3 DNA sequence: TGTGCCAGCAGCGACGGACTAGCGGGGAGGGGTGAGCAGTTCTTC. Protein: CASSDGLAGRGEQFF. The chain has TRBV11-2 and TRBJ2-1; 12 bases align to TRBD2. This CDR3 region has 15 residues. Germline CDR1 SGHAT, CDR2 FQNNGV. V was pared by 5 bases and J by 9 bases, with 8 bases of the junction left unmatched.

This chain connects TRBV3-1 (or the pseudogene TRBV3-2) to TRBJ1-1, with TRBD1 as a possible D gene (6 bases). The length of the CDR3 is 13 residues. V was trimmed by 0 bases and J by 9 bases, leaving 11 bases between them. CDR1 and CDR2 (germline): LGHDT, YNNKEL (reference sequence). CDR3 region: CASSQDMQGQAFF. The CDR3 nucleotides are TGTGCCAGCAGCCAAGATATGCAGGGGCAAGCTTTCTTT.

J is TRBJ2-6 and V is TRBV7-2; possible D gene TRBD2, 5 bases. The CDR3 extends over 16 amino acids. Trimming removed 5 bases at V and 2 bases at J, with 13 bases between. Germline V lookup: CDR1 SGHTA, CDR2 FQGNSA. CDR3 residues: CASSPSGGTGANVLTF. DNA of the CDR3: TGTGCCAGCAGCCCCTCTGGAGGAACTGGGGCCAACGTCCTGACTTTC.

The chain employs TRBV12-3 or TRBV12-4 and TRBJ2-7, with D possibly matching TRBD1 (6 bases). V was trimmed by 6 bases and J by 5 bases, leaving 14 bases between them. There are 13 residues in the CDR3. CDR3 residues: CASSARGTNEQYF. Written as DNA, the CDR3 is TGTGCCAGCAGCGCTAGGGGGACGAACGAGCAGTACTTC.